Listed here is a single T cell receptor beta chain. The data derive from a study of control samples from healthy donors and cancer patients. The germline V gene has CDR1 SGHDN and CDR2 FVKESK. V lost 1 base to trimming and J lost 7 bases, with 10 bases between them. The CDR3 loop spans 13 amino acids. Data came from immunoSEQ multiplex PCR; TCRdb stores just in-frame clones and leaves some out. The repertoire consists of some 76,000 clones, with about 89% occurring once and the leading ten covering roughly 8.9%. The origin of this receptor is a woman aged 50 to 60 with colorectal cancer. Sequencing was done on a sample of PBMCs. The rearrangement links TRBV14 to TRBJ1-1; D call uncertain. CDR3 amino acids: CASSQVIGSEAFF. CDR3 bases: TGTGCCAGCAGCCAAGTTATAGGGAGTGAAGCTTTCTTT.